This TCR beta chain is drawn from a study of blood T cell repertoires in COVID-19. Overall study: Samples of COVID-19 (acute and convalescent) were obtained from the United States, Italy and Spain. The cDNA or gDNA used as material had been derived from T cells, B-cell-depleted T cells, or PBMCs.

This clone appeared a single time. The same CDR3 can be traced to other DNA sequences in this sample. The germline CDR1 and CDR2 sequences are LGHNA and YSLEER. The CDR3 covers 13 residues. Trimming removed 3 bases from V and 8 bases from J; junction bases left unmatched: 1. As processed by the authors: Amplifying reference gene primers gave estimates of nucleated cell counts. Profiling relied on immunoSEQ multiplex PCR, and the TCRdb table lists in-frame clones only, not all of them. V and J calls and clone size are as listed in that table; D and trimming were resolved from the DNA. The sample yields 50,000 to 55,000 clones, less than 90% seen once.

The sample comprised peripheral blood. This TCR was sampled from a human donor with active COVID-19. The donor label of this sample is uncertain. J is TRBJ1-4 and V is TRBV4-3; TRBD1 matches 9 bases. For the CDR3, the DNA is TGCGCCAGCAGCCAGGGGACAGGGGAAAAACTGTTTTTT. Translating gives CASSQGTGEKLFF.